These 20 T cell receptor beta chains share one sample of origin, sequenced in a study of Ad26.COV2.S vaccination and SARS-CoV-2 variants (dated by TCRdb to the early 2020s). The library was made by the immunoSEQ multiplex PCR assay. In its TCRdb copy, this immuneACCESS table keeps in-frame sequences only and misses some clones. Where compared with another copy, unresolved V genes explain less than half of these, and the others have no known cause. Counted in this sample were hundreds of thousands of clones; roughly 81% of them appeared once. The ten largest clones add up to about 3.3% of the sample. Per the publication, the treatment or condition label means: around 19 received Ad26.COV2.S at low or high dose, single or two shots; roughly five received placebo; per-sample allocation not given. Repertoires of vaccine and placebo recipients were sequenced from samples collected on day 63 after the first injection.

Sequences were derived from peripheral blood, sampled in a trial of Ad26.COV2.S vaccine versus placebo. Source of these receptors: a person aged 18-60 years who received the Ad26.COV2.S COVID-19 vaccine or a placebo.

The chain links TRBV30 to TRBJ1-5; tentatively, D is TRBD1 (5 bases). Germline CDR1 and CDR2: GTSNPN and SVGIG (reference sequence). Trimming cost V 2 bases and J 6 bases, with 11 bases left between them. CDR3 length equals 13 residues. CDR3: CAWSSGLSQPQHF. The CDR3 DNA reads as TGTGCCTGGAGTTCAGGGTTGAGTCAGCCCCAGCATTTT.

The chain is built from TRBV3-1 (or the pseudogene TRBV3-2) and TRBJ2-3; a weak D match, TRBD2 (6 bases). Germline CDR1 is LGHDT and CDR2 is YNNKEL (reference sequence). The CDR3 extends over 16 amino acids. Trimming removed 1 base at V and 4 bases at J, with 15 bases between. DNA of the CDR3: TGTGCCAGCAGCCAAGTCGGGACTCAGAGCGCAGATACGCAGTATTTT. Its protein is CASSQVGTQSADTQYF.

The rearrangement joins TRBV30 to TRBJ1-1, with D perhaps TRBD1 (5 bases). Trimming left V 1 base short and J 3 bases short, with 12 bases between. Germline values: CDR1 GTSNPN, CDR2 SVGIG (reference sequence). The CDR3 covers 14 residues. In DNA, the CDR3 is TGTGCCTGGAGTGCGCCGGGACGAGACACTGAAGCTTTCTTT. As protein: CAWSAPGRDTEAFF.

The chain uses TRBV6-6 and TRBJ2-3, with TRBD2 matching 11 bases. The germline CDR1 and CDR2 sequences are MNHNY and SVGAGI (reference sequence). Trimming at V came to 6 bases and at J to 0 bases, leaving 5 bases not matched to a gene. The CDR3 contains 16 residues. CDR3 DNA: TGTGCCAGCAGGGGTACTAGCGGGGGTAGCACAGATACGCAGTATTTT. It translates to CASRGTSGGSTDTQYF.

This rearrangement joins TRBV29-1 to TRBJ2-5; 7 bases align to TRBD1. Germline CDR1 is SQVTM and CDR2 is ANQGSEA. The CDR3 runs 15 residues. Trimming removed 4 bases from V and 4 bases from J; junction bases left unmatched: 12. As DNA, the CDR3 is TGCAGCGTTGTAGGTGGCAGGGGGTTCCCAGAGACCCAGTACTTC. Translation: CSVVGGRGFPETQYF.

This clone turned up a few times. The rearrangement joins TRBV9 to TRBJ2-1, with 8 bases matching TRBD1. CDR1 SGDLS and CDR2 YYNGEE come from the germline V gene. The CDR3 loop spans 15 amino acids. The V and J ends lost 3 bases and 3 bases, in that order; junction bases with no gene match: 5. The CDR3 region has the DNA TGTGCCAGCAGCGCCGGACAGGGTGACTACAATGAGCAGTTCTTC. Its protein is CASSAGQGDYNEQFF.

The rearrangement joins TRBV5-1 to TRBJ1-2; D ambiguous. The CDR3 has 15 amino acids. Trimming removed 3 bases from V and 5 bases from J, with 17 bases in between. In germline, CDR1 is SGHRS, CDR2 YFSETQ. CDR3 in amino acids: CASSSRAPSPYGYTF. Written as DNA, the CDR3 is TGCGCCAGCAGCTCTCGGGCCCCCTCCCCATATGGCTACACCTTC.

The chain links TRBV10-1 to TRBJ2-3; D is possibly TRBD2 (5 bases). Germline-derived CDR1 and CDR2 are WNHNN and SYGVQD (reference sequence). CDR3 size: 14 residues. The ends were cut back, 1 base at V and 0 bases at J, with 5 bases in the middle. The CDR3 sequence: CASSEWTSTDTQYF. CDR3 nucleotides: TGCGCCAGCAGTGAGTGGACTAGCACAGATACGCAGTATTTT.

This CDR3 reads CASSKGGTSYEQYF. The CDR3 bases are TGTGCCTCCTCCAAGGGAGGGACCTCCTACGAGCAGTACTTC. This chain uses TRBV19 with TRBJ2-7; 7 bases line up with TRBD2. V shed 11 bases, J shed 0 bases, and the junction held 10 bases outside the gene matches. The CDR3 contains 14 residues. Germline V gene lookup returns CDR1 LNHDA and CDR2 SQIVND (reference sequence). Based on the CDR3 plus reference TRBV19 and TRBJ2-7, the full variable domain is DGGITQSPKYLFRKEGQNVTLSCEQNLNHDAMYWYRQDPGQGLRLIYYSQIVNDFQKGDIAEGYSVSREKKESFPLTVTSAQKNPTAFYLCASSKGGTSYEQYFGPGTRLTVT.

This chain joins TRBV11-3 and TRBJ1-1, with D perhaps matching TRBD1 (6 bases). The germline CDR1 and CDR2 sequences are SGHNT and YENEEA. V dropped 4 bases and J dropped 9 bases, with 15 bases sitting between them. CDR3 length: 13 amino acids. The CDR3 loop is CASSSTGGGQAFF. Here the CDR3 DNA reads TGTGCCAGCAGCTCTACCGGAGGGGGACAAGCTTTCTTT.

The J gene is TRBJ2-1, the V gene TRBV19; 9 bases agree with TRBD2. V dropped 7 bases and J dropped 5; count of bases not matched to a gene: 12. CDR3 length equals 16 residues. Germline V gives CDR1 LNHDA, CDR2 SQIVND (reference sequence). The CDR3 reads CASMGLAGRGNNEQFF. Here the CDR3 DNA reads TGTGCCAGTATGGGGCTAGCGGGAAGGGGAAACAATGAGCAGTTCTTC.

V and J are TRBV28 and TRBJ1-5, with a possible D match to TRBD1 (5 bases). The CDR3 consists of 16 residues. The germline V and J ends were trimmed by 8 bases and 6 bases, with 23 bases remaining between them. Germline assignment: CDR1 MDHEN and CDR2 SYDVKM. CDR3 nucleotides: TGTGCCAGCGTGCAGGGAACCCTCCTCTGGGGTCAGCCCCAGCATTTT. This sequence encodes CASVQGTLLWGQPQHF.

The rearrangement links TRBV3-1 (or the pseudogene TRBV3-2) to TRBJ2-1; 10 nucleotides agree with TRBD2. Losses at the gene ends were 0 bases for V and 7 bases for J; bases not matched to a gene: 9. The length of the CDR3 is 17 residues. Germline V gene lookup returns CDR1 LGHDT and CDR2 YNNKEL (reference sequence). The CDR3: CASSQDPAGTSANEQFF. DNA of the CDR3: TGTGCCAGCAGCCAAGATCCCGCAGGGACTAGCGCTAATGAGCAGTTCTTC.

The CDR3 sequence: CASSEQGGGTEAFF. As DNA, the CDR3 is TGCGCCAGCAGCGAGCAGGGGGGAGGTACTGAAGCTTTCTTT. The chain combines TRBV5-1 with TRBJ1-1; 7 bases agree with TRBD1. This CDR3 comprises 14 residues. In germline, CDR1 is SGHRS, CDR2 YFSETQ. V trimming: 4 bases; J trimming: 5 bases; junction bases outside the gene matches: 8.

The chain joins TRBV5-8 to TRBJ1-5; a weak D match, TRBD1 (5 bases). Trimming removed 0 bases from V and 6 bases from J, with 10 bases in between. The CDR3 sequence is 14 residues long. Looked up from germline, CDR1 is SGHTS and CDR2 is YDEGEE. CDR3 bases: TGTGCCAGCAGCTTGGGAGGGGTAGGTCAGCCCCAGCATTTT. Amino acids: CASSLGGVGQPQHF.

V gene TRBV21-1 combines with J gene TRBJ2-1; the D call TRBD2 from the table was never checked on the DNA. TRBV21-1 is designated a pseudogene. The CDR3 loop spans 13 amino acids. In DNA form, the CDR3 reads TGTGCCGGCGATAGTAGGGAGAACAATGAGCAGTTCTTC. This sequence encodes CAGDSRENNEQFF.

The chain recombines TRBV7-9 with TRBJ2-1; D is possibly TRBD2 (6 bases). The ends were cut back, 5 bases at V and 0 bases at J, with 8 bases in the middle. The CDR3 is 14 residues long. Germline lookup yields CDR1 SEHNR and CDR2 FQNEAQ (reference sequence). This CDR3 reads CASSRGDSYNEQFF. The CDR3 region has the DNA TGTGCCAGCAGCCGCGGGGACTCCTACAATGAGCAGTTCTTC.

The CDR3 sequence: CASSLASTRPQHF. The CDR3 nucleotides read TGTGCCAGCAGCCTTGCCTCCACCCGGCCCCAGCATTTT. This rearrangement joins TRBV7-2 to TRBJ1-5; unclear D gene. The ends were cut back, 5 bases at V and 9 bases at J, with 14 bases in the middle. The CDR3 consists of 13 residues. The germline CDR1 and CDR2 sequences are SGHTA and FQGNSA.

This chain links TRBV5-1 with TRBJ2-2; 9 nucleotides line up with TRBD2. The V segment lost 5 bases and the J segment 6 bases; nucleotides outside the gene matches: 11. This CDR3 region has 16 residues. Germline CDR1 and CDR2: SGHRS and YFSETQ. CDR3: CASRASLAGRSGELFF. In nucleotides, the CDR3 is TGCGCCAGCAGAGCGAGCCTAGCGGGAAGGTCCGGGGAGCTGTTTTTT.

This clone was picked up a small number of times. The CDR3 sequence is CASWGQLISYEQYF. In DNA form, the CDR3 reads TGTGCCAGCTGGGGACAGCTGATATCCTACGAGCAGTACTTC. This chain uses TRBV6-5 with TRBJ2-7, with 7 bases aligning to TRBD1. Germline values: CDR1 MNHEY, CDR2 SVGAGI. The CDR3 length is 14 residues. The trim removed 8 bases at V and 1 base at J, leaving 8 bases unmatched.